Given below is one T cell receptor (beta chain) in context. What it binds is unknown. This specimen comes from a study of CD8+ T cells in alopecia areata. It was cDNA, reverse transcribed from extracted RNA, that served as the sequencing template. Profiling relied on immunoSEQ multiplex PCR, and the TCRdb table lists in-frame clones only, not all of them. This sample has 200,000 to 250,000 clones, with just over 55% found just once. V trimming: 3 bases; J trimming: 5 bases; junction bases outside the gene matches: 6. Germline loops: CDR1 SGHVS, CDR2 FQNEAQ. The CDR3 covers 14 residues. General study points: Especially in alopecia totalis/universalis, lesional scalp showed greater clonality than normal scalp did. Sequenced scalp T cells also include alphabeta T cells resident in normal skin. Unlike in mice, where it was clearer, TCR sharing across patients was less clear, possibly HLA-related.

This sequence was found in a human donor in good health. The chain combines TRBV7-8 with TRBJ2-7, with 8 positions matching TRBD1. The sample comprised CD8+ T cells sorted from blood. The DNA for the CDR3 is TGTGCCAGCAGCTTTCAGGACAGGGCCCACGAGCAGTACTTC. This sequence encodes CASSFQDRAHEQYF.